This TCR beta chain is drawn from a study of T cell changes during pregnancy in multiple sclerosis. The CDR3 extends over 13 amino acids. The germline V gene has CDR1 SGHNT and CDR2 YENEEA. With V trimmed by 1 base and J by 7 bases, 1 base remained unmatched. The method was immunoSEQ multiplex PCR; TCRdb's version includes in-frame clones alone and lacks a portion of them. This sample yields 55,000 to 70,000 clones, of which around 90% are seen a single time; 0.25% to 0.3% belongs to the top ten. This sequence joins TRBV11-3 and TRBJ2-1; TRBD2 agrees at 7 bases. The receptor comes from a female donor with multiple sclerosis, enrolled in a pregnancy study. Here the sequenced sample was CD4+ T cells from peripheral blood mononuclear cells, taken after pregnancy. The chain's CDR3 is CASSLGEGNEQFF. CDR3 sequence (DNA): TGTGCCAGCAGCTTAGGGGAGGGGAATGAGCAGTTCTTC.